The 22 T cell receptor beta chains reported below all come from one sample, sequenced in a study of blood T cell repertoires in COVID-19. Sequenced by immunoSEQ multiplex PCR; TCRdb stores in-frame clones only, minus some. Seen here are around 200,000 clones, about four fifths observed once, and the top ten hold more than 5.5%. Sequencing used peripheral blood. These receptor sequences come from a human donor in a cohort sampled during active COVID-19.

This chain connects TRBV4-2 to TRBJ2-5, with TRBD2 matching over 10 bases. Germline CDR1 LGHNA, CDR2 YNFKEQ. V lost 0 bases and J lost 1; bases outside the gene matches: 2. This CDR3 comprises 16 residues. Here the CDR3 DNA reads TGTGCCAGCAGCCAAGAGCCTAGCGGGGGCCAAGAGACCCAGTACTTC. Protein sequence: CASSQEPSGGQETQYF.

The V gene is TRBV6-1, the J gene TRBJ1-5; the match to TRBD1 covers 9 bases. This CDR3 comprises 17 residues. CDR1 is MNHNS and CDR2 is SASEGT in the germline V gene. J lost 3 bases, V lost 4 bases, and 10 bases had no gene match. The CDR3 DNA follows: TGTGCCAGCAGTGCACAAACAGGGGGCGCACCCAATCAGCCCCAGCATTTT. Translated: CASSAQTGGAPNQPQHF.

The sample holds one count of this clone. The chain couples TRBV9 to TRBJ2-3; no clear D gene. Looked up from germline, CDR1 is SGDLS and CDR2 is YYNGEE. The CDR3 is 16 residues long. V dropped 1 base and J dropped 0 bases, with 12 bases sitting between them. The CDR3 DNA is TGTGCCAGCAGCGTACACGCGGAGCCTAGCACAGATACGCAGTATTTT. It is translated as CASSVHAEPSTDTQYF.

The chain combines TRBV13 with TRBJ1-5; 11 positions match TRBD1. Unmatched junction bases numbered 7, after V lost 4 bases and J lost 5 bases. Germline V lookup: CDR1 PRHDT, CDR2 FYEKMQ (reference sequence). The CDR3 contains 16 residues. The CDR3 loop reads CASSSRDRGTHQPQHF. CDR3 bases: TGTGCCAGCAGCTCCAGGGACAGGGGGACGCATCAGCCCCAGCATTTT.

The V and J genes are TRBV7-9 and TRBJ2-3; 7 bases map to TRBD2. The CDR3 contains 14 residues. V shed 5 bases, J shed 5 bases, and the junction held 7 bases outside the gene matches. Looked up from germline, CDR1 is SEHNR and CDR2 is FQNEAQ (reference sequence). The CDR3, as DNA: TGTGCCAGCAGCCCAATAGCGGGTCTAGATACGCAGTATTTT. This codes for CASSPIAGLDTQYF.

The chain carries TRBV6-5 and TRBJ1-1; 9 bases agree with TRBD1. CDR1 is MNHEY, CDR2 SVGAGI, per germline. The junction had 11 bases not matched to a gene; V was cut back by 5 bases and J by 7 bases. This CDR3 is built from 15 residues. The CDR3 sequence: CASSTPTGGMGEAFF. The CDR3 nucleotides read TGTGCCAGCAGTACCCCGACAGGGGGGATGGGTGAAGCTTTCTTT.

The chain recombines TRBV10-1 with TRBJ2-1; 10 bases are a match to TRBD1. V was pared by 8 bases and J by 7 bases, with 2 bases of the junction left unmatched. The CDR3 extends over 12 amino acids. Germline CDR1 and CDR2: WNHNN and SYGVQD (reference sequence). CDR3 sequence: CASGGQGNEQFF. For the CDR3, the DNA is TGCGCCAGCGGGGGACAGGGGAATGAGCAGTTCTTC.

V gene TRBV4-1 combines with J gene TRBJ2-5, with 13 positions matching TRBD2. The CDR3 covers 17 residues. Germline loops: CDR1 MGHRA, CDR2 YSYEKL. Trimming cost V 0 bases and J 5 bases; bases outside gene matches: 6. DNA of the CDR3: TGCGCCAGCAGCCAAGACGGGACTAGCGGGGTGGCGGAGACCCAGTACTTC. This translates into CASSQDGTSGVAETQYF.

The chain combines TRBV6-6 with TRBJ1-4, with D unresolved. Germline V CDR1 and CDR2: MNHNY, SVGAGI (reference sequence). Trimming left V 5 bases short and J 6 bases short, with 10 bases between. This CDR3 spans 13 amino acids. Here the CDR3 reads CASSPFRDEKLFF. The CDR3 coding sequence is TGTGCCAGCAGTCCCTTTAGAGATGAAAAACTGTTTTTT.

The chain has TRBV10-3 and TRBJ2-3; 9 nucleotides agree with TRBD2. The ends lost 10 bases at V and 1 base at J; junction bases unmatched: 9. The germline CDR1 and CDR2 sequences are ENHRY and SYGVKD. This CDR3 has 15 amino acids. The CDR3 region has the DNA TGTGCCACGACGATGGGGACTAGCCGCACAGATACGCAGTATTTT. Translation gives CATTMGTSRTDTQYF.

As concerns this clone: Other DNA sequences within the sample encode an identical CDR3. The chain carries TRBV2 and TRBJ2-7; maybe TRBD1 (6 bases). The CDR3 extends over 14 amino acids. Germline loops: CDR1 SNHLY, CDR2 FYNNEI. The V and J ends lost 3 bases and 1 base respectively, with 10 bases between them. The CDR3 reads CASSDGQLSYEQYF. The DNA of the CDR3 is TGTGCCAGCAGTGATGGACAGCTTTCCTACGAGCAGTACTTC.

The chain combines TRBV11-3 with TRBJ2-7; 7 positions match TRBD2. The germline V gene encodes CDR1 SGHNT and CDR2 YENEEA. J lost 5 bases, V lost 5 bases, and 9 bases had no gene match. CDR3 size: 14 residues. CDR3 in amino acids: CASSLGGSGHEQYF. The CDR3 DNA follows: TGTGCCAGCAGCCTGGGAGGGAGCGGCCACGAGCAGTACTTC.

The J gene is TRBJ1-6, the V gene TRBV15, with 7 nucleotides matching TRBD1. V lost 0 bases and J lost 0; bases outside the gene matches: 8. Looked up from germline, CDR1 is LNHNV and CDR2 is YYDKDF (reference sequence). The CDR3 has 19 amino acids. The CDR3 protein is CATSRDRQGVSSYNSPLHF. In nucleotides, the CDR3 is TGTGCCACCAGCAGAGATCGGCAGGGGGTGAGCTCCTATAATTCACCCCTCCACTTT.

J is TRBJ1-1 and V is TRBV6-5; TRBD1 matches 7 bases. V lost 0 bases to trimming and J lost 4 bases; unmatched junction nucleotides: 8. Per the germline V gene, CDR1 is MNHEY and CDR2 is SVGAGI. CDR3 length equals 16 residues. CDR3 loop: CASSYSRKYRGTEAFF. The CDR3 DNA follows: TGTGCCAGCAGTTACTCGAGGAAGTACAGGGGCACTGAAGCTTTCTTT.

This clone has a single count. This rearrangement joins TRBV24-1 to TRBJ2-1; weak D call: TRBD1 (6 bases). The V gene's germline CDR1 is KGHDR and CDR2 SFDVKD. The CDR3 sequence is 13 residues long. The ends were cut back, 2 bases at V and 9 bases at J, with 10 bases in the middle. CDR3 bases: TGTGCCACCAGTGATTGGGGGCATGGTGAGCAGTTCTTC. Translation gives CATSDWGHGEQFF.

The chain is built from TRBV27 and TRBJ1-1, with D uncertain. Germline V CDR1 and CDR2: MNHEY, SMNVEV (reference sequence). CDR3 length equals 13 residues. The V and J ends lost 4 bases and 4 bases respectively, with 10 bases between them. The CDR3 DNA follows: TGTGCCAGCAGTTCCGGACTGCGCACTGAAGCTTTCTTT. It encodes CASSSGLRTEAFF.

The count of this clone is one. This CDR3 reads CASSPGGTAFGAFF. In nucleotides, the CDR3 is TGTGCCAGCAGCCCGGGCGGGACCGCCTTTGGGGCTTTCTTT. The rearrangement uses TRBV7-2 and TRBJ1-1; the D gene is possibly TRBD1 (5 bases). Germline CDR1 is SGHTA and CDR2 is FQGNSA. V was shortened by 5 bases and J by 11 bases, with 21 bases between the two germline ends. The CDR3 totals 14 residues.

This clone has a handful of counts. This chain connects TRBV6-5 to TRBJ2-7; 10 positions agree with TRBD1. This CDR3 region has 14 residues. V was clipped by 6 bases and J by 6 bases; unmatched bases: 8. Germline CDR1 MNHEY, CDR2 SVGAGI. Written as DNA, the CDR3 is TGTGCCAGCAGCCCCGGGACAGGGGACTCCGAGCAGTACTTC. Its translation: CASSPGTGDSEQYF.

The J gene is TRBJ2-3, the V gene TRBV29-1; D may be TRBD2 (6 bases). The V and J ends lost 5 bases and 1 base respectively, with 10 bases between them. The germline V gene encodes CDR1 SQVTM and CDR2 ANQGSEA. The CDR3 sequence is 13 residues long. CDR3 sequence (DNA): TGCAGCGTTCGTGGCGGGGGCACAGATACGCAGTATTTT. The encoded protein is CSVRGGGTDTQYF.

The rearrangement links TRBV19 to TRBJ1-5, with TRBD1 identical over 11 bases. After removal of 5 bases from V and 6 bases from J, the junction contained 9 bases not matched to a gene. CDR1 LNHDA and CDR2 SQIVND come from the germline V gene (reference sequence). The CDR3 is made up of 16 amino acids. In nucleotides, the CDR3 is TGTGCCAGTAGTCCTCCCGGACAGGGGGCGACTCAGCCCCAGCATTTT. Encoded protein: CASSPPGQGATQPQHF.

V gene TRBV2 combines with J gene TRBJ1-1; TRBD1 might be the D (5 bases). The CDR3 spans 13 residues. Germline V gene data show CDR1 as SNHLY and CDR2 as FYNNEI. V was shortened by 7 bases and J by 3 bases, with 12 bases between the two germline ends. The chain's CDR3 is CASTRRGDTEAFF. In DNA form, the CDR3 reads TGTGCCAGCACTAGGAGGGGAGACACTGAAGCTTTCTTT.

The rearrangement links TRBV19 to TRBJ2-7, with 9 bases identical to TRBD1. The CDR3 length is 14 residues. Germline V gene data show CDR1 as LNHDA and CDR2 as SQIVND (reference sequence). The V gene end was trimmed by 9 bases and the J gene end by 7 bases; junction bases not matched to a gene: 13. This chain's CDR3 is CASSWTGAFGEQYF. CDR3 sequence (DNA): TGTGCCAGCTCATGGACAGGGGCATTTGGAGAGCAGTACTTC.